The 3 T cell receptor beta chains reported below all come from one sample, sequenced in a study of CD8+CD57+ T cells in acquired aplastic anemia. TCR beta VDJ combinations and CDR3 sequences were profiled from genomic DNA. TCRdb redid the calling of the reads with MiXCR, one entry per CDR3 protein. The sample shows about 210,000 distinct CDR3 sequences, around 60% of them seen only once. The specimen sequenced was sorted CD4+, CD8+, or CD8+CD57+ T cells (not recorded which) from PBMCs. The receptors stem from a human donor in good health.

V and J are TRBV27 and TRBJ1-4; 8 nucleotides agree with TRBD1. J gave up 2 bases and V 2 bases, and 4 bases lay outside the gene matches. The germline V gene has CDR1 MNHEY and CDR2 SMNVEV (reference sequence). The length of the CDR3 is 16 residues. CDR3: CASSLQGAGTNEKLFF. DNA for the CDR3: TGTGCCAGCAGTTTACAGGGGGCAGGCACTAATGAAAAACTGTTTTTT.

In the case of this clonotype: Relative to the germline gene, one junction end is altered; a read error may explain this. The gene calls are TRBV25-1 and TRBJ1-6, with unresolved D. The CDR3 loop spans 15 amino acids. Germline loops: CDR1 MGHDK, CDR2 SYGVNS. CDR3 sequence: CASNGLSSYNPPLHF. CDR3 bases: TGTGCCAGCAACGGGTTGTCGTCCTATAATCCACCCCTCCACTTT.

The genes are TRBV15 and TRBJ2-1; D not resolved. The CDR3 extends over 12 amino acids. Trimming left V 4 bases short and J 8 bases short, with 9 bases between. The germline CDR1 and CDR2 sequences are LNHNV and YYDKDF (reference sequence). The CDR3 sequence is CATSKGFDEQFF. CDR3 sequence (DNA): TGTGCCACCAGCAAAGGGTTCGATGAGCAGTTCTTC.